Sequencing of this T cell receptor (beta chain) was carried out in a study of technical replicates of blood from a handful of donors. Libraries were prepared by immunoSEQ multiplex PCR; TCRdb keeps only in-frame clonotypes and omits some of them. The sample consists of about 64,000 clones, 75% to 90% of them appearing once. The CDR3 has 16 amino acids. Germline V lookup: CDR1 MNHNS, CDR2 SASEGT. Trimming stripped 4 bases from V and 2 bases from J, with 14 bases between. Source material: PBMCs. This TCR derives from a human donor in good health. Some clones in this sample may be carry-over from other donors' samples. The gene calls are TRBV6-1 and TRBJ1-4; no reliable D call. The CDR3 is CASSATYVHTNEKLFF. The CDR3 DNA follows: TGTGCCAGCAGTGCTACCTATGTGCACACTAATGAAAAACTGTTTTTT.